This entry lists 18 T cell receptor beta chains sequenced from one sample in a study of cytomegalovirus exposure and HLA in healthy donors. PCR primers comprised 60 Vbeta and 13 Jbeta primers. The data were produced by immunoSEQ multiplex PCR, yet TCRdb's version contains in-frame clones alone and is incomplete. The table records some 110,000 clones, roughly 73% of them present only once. The source material was PBMCs. These receptors were collected from a man between 60 and 75 years old in good health and CMV-seropositive.

V and J are TRBV19 and TRBJ1-3; no clear D. V lost 6 bases and J 4 bases, leaving 7 bases between the germline ends. This CDR3 spans 12 amino acids. Per the germline V gene, CDR1 is LNHDA and CDR2 is SQIVND (reference sequence). CDR3 amino acids: CASRTDGNTIYF. The CDR3 DNA follows: TGTGCCAGTAGAACAGACGGAAACACCATATATTTT.

This chain uses TRBV18 with TRBJ1-1; 12 bases are a match to TRBD1. The V and J ends lost 3 bases and 11 bases, in that order; junction bases with no gene match: 4. This CDR3 is built from 13 residues. CDR1 and CDR2 from the germline V gene are KGHSH and LQKENI. CDR3 in DNA: TGTGCCAGCTCACCGGGACAGGGGGCGGGTGCTTTCTTT. It specifies CASSPGQGAGAFF.

The chain carries TRBV2 and TRBJ2-3; 8 bases align to TRBD1. V was clipped by 7 bases and J by 6 bases; unmatched bases: 9. The germline V gene has CDR1 SNHLY and CDR2 FYNNEI. The CDR3 spans 14 residues. CDR3 loop: CASTPTGQEDTQYF. DNA for the CDR3: TGTGCCAGCACCCCCACGGGACAGGAGGATACGCAGTATTTT.

The chain is built from TRBV7-9 and TRBJ2-5, with 10 bases aligning to TRBD1. The CDR3 runs 13 residues. Germline V CDR1 and CDR2: SEHNR, FQNEAQ (reference sequence). The trim removed 5 bases at V and 4 bases at J, leaving 1 base unmatched. CDR3 region: CASSRTGGETQYF. DNA of the CDR3: TGTGCCAGCAGCCGGACAGGGGGAGAGACCCAGTACTTC.

The chain joins TRBV29-1 to TRBJ1-2, with 8 nucleotides matching TRBD1. The V segment lost 0 bases and the J segment 7 bases; nucleotides outside the gene matches: 7. The germline gives CDR1 SQVTM, CDR2 ANQGSEA. This CDR3 is built from 14 residues. The CDR3: CSVEDRQGAGGYTF. CDR3 sequence (DNA): TGCAGCGTTGAAGATCGGCAGGGGGCCGGTGGCTACACCTTC.

The V and J genes are TRBV15 and TRBJ2-7, with 8 bases that match TRBD1. The CDR3 spans 16 residues. The V gene end was trimmed by 0 bases and the J gene end by 1 base; junction bases not matched to a gene: 5. Per the germline V gene, CDR1 is LNHNV and CDR2 is YYDKDF (reference sequence). CDR3 DNA: TGTGCCACCAGCAGAGATCTAAGGACAGGGTCCTACGAGCAGTACTTC. Translated, it gives CATSRDLRTGSYEQYF.

The chain uses TRBV2 and TRBJ2-7; D is ambiguous. Germline V gene lookup returns CDR1 SNHLY and CDR2 FYNNEI. The ends were cut back, 5 bases at V and 3 bases at J, with 5 bases in the middle. The CDR3 runs 11 residues. Written as DNA, the CDR3 is TGTGCCAGCAGTTCCAACTACGAGCAGTACTTC. Translated, it gives CASSSNYEQYF.

The chain couples TRBV2 to TRBJ2-7; 7 bases fit TRBD2. With V trimmed by 7 bases and J by 5 bases, 8 bases remained unmatched. This CDR3 has 13 amino acids. From germline, CDR1 is SNHLY and CDR2 FYNNEI. The CDR3 DNA follows: TGTGCCAGCATTGGGAGGGAGCGGGACGAGCAGTACTTC. As protein: CASIGRERDEQYF.

The gene calls are TRBV5-3 and TRBJ2-7, with TRBD1 matching 9 bases. TRBV5-3 is noted as an ORF with a role that remains uncertain. The CDR3 has 18 residues. After removal of 1 base from V and 1 base from J, the junction contained 12 bases not matched to a gene. CDR3 sequence reads: CARSLPGQGFAFSYEQYV. In DNA, the CDR3 is TGTGCCAGAAGCTTGCCGGGACAGGGTTTCGCTTTTTCCTACGAGCAGTACGTC.

V and J are TRBV29-1 and TRBJ1-4; perhaps TRBD1 as D (5 bases). The germline V gene has CDR1 SQVTM and CDR2 ANQGSEA. The CDR3 spans 14 residues. Trimming left V 3 bases short and J 10 bases short, with 18 bases between. CDR3 amino acids: CSVEAGPGGGKLFF. In nucleotides, the CDR3 is TGCAGCGTTGAGGCGGGACCGGGGGGGGGAAAACTGTTTTTT. Looking up the rest from reference TRBV29-1 and TRBJ1-4 gives the full variable domain: SAVISQKPSRDICQRGTSLTIQCQVDSQVTMMFWYRQQPGQSLTLIATANQGSEATYESGFVIDKFPISRPNLTFSTLTVSNMSPEDSSIYLCSVEAGPGGGKLFFGSGTQLSVL.

A word on this clone: This specimen includes other DNA sequences encoding the same CDR3. This chain links TRBV30 with TRBJ1-5; 12 bases fit TRBD1. This CDR3 region has 14 residues. V dropped 4 bases and J dropped 7; count of bases not matched to a gene: 5. Germline CDR1 and CDR2: GTSNPN and SVGIG (reference sequence). As DNA, the CDR3 is TGTGCCTGGAAGGGACAGGGGGCAAGACAGCCCCAGCATTTT. This gives the protein CAWKGQGARQPQHF.

This chain connects TRBV25-1 to TRBJ2-7; D call uncertain. Between the trimmed V and J ends, which lost 1 base and 13 bases, there was a span of 11 bases. The CDR3 length is 11 residues. Germline V gives CDR1 MGHDK, CDR2 SYGVNS. The DNA of the CDR3 is TGTGCCAGCAGTGAATCTGGCAGTTTTTACTTC. This encodes CASSESGSFYF.

This clone was seen only once. The V call is TRBV21-1, the J call TRBJ2-5; the table gives TRBD2 as D, unverified against the DNA. TRBV21-1 constitutes a pseudogene. This CDR3 comprises 14 residues. CDR3 coding DNA: TGTGCCAGGCCGCAGAGGGACTCCCAAGAGACCCAGTACTTC. It codes for CARPQRDSQETQYF.

The rearrangement links TRBV6-4 to TRBJ2-3; 14 bases line up with TRBD2. Germline lookup yields CDR1 MRHNA and CDR2 SNTAGT. V shed 0 bases, J shed 4 bases, and the junction held 0 bases outside the gene matches. CDR3 length equals 16 residues. CDR3 sequence reads: CASSDSTSGGADTQYF. In DNA form, the CDR3 reads TGTGCCAGCAGTGACTCGACTAGCGGGGGGGCAGATACGCAGTATTTT.

This clone was observed once. The chain employs TRBV4-1 and TRBJ1-4, with 7 bases lining up with TRBD1. The germline CDR1 and CDR2 sequences are MGHRA and YSYEKL. CDR3 length equals 15 residues. Trimming removed 1 base from V and 6 bases from J; junction bases left unmatched: 5. In DNA form, the CDR3 reads TGCGCCAGCAGCCAAGCAGACAGGGTGGATGAAAAACTGTTTTTT. Amino acid sequence: CASSQADRVDEKLFF.

Written as DNA, the CDR3 is TGTGCCAGCAGCTTAGATCATATTTCAGGGGGTCCTTACAATGAGCAGTTCTTC. It translates to CASSLDHISGGPYNEQFF. This rearrangement joins TRBV11-3 to TRBJ2-1; 7 bases align to TRBD1. Germline values: CDR1 SGHNT, CDR2 YENEEA. With V trimmed by 0 bases and J by 4 bases, 12 bases remained unmatched. The CDR3 loop spans 18 amino acids.

J is TRBJ1-1 and V is TRBV30, with D possibly matching TRBD1 (5 bases). This CDR3 comprises 14 residues. Germline V CDR1 and CDR2: GTSNPN, SVGIG (reference sequence). The ends were cut back, 2 bases at V and 5 bases at J, with 15 bases in the middle. The CDR3 loop is CAWSTGGWGTEAFF. For the CDR3, the DNA is TGTGCCTGGAGTACTGGGGGGTGGGGGACTGAAGCTTTCTTT.

The chain is built from TRBV11-2 and TRBJ1-3; 7 bases align to TRBD1. Germline V lookup: CDR1 SGHAT, CDR2 FQNNGV. This CDR3 contains 15 residues. J lost 2 bases, V lost 5 bases, and 6 bases had no gene match. The CDR3 bases are TGTGCCAGCAGCCGACAGGGTTTTACTGGAAACACCATATATTTT. Its protein is CASSRQGFTGNTIYF.